The 28 T cell receptor beta chains listed next were all sequenced from one sample in a study of CD8 T cells in ankylosing spondylitis. TCRdb recomputed calls from the 5' RACE reads with MiXCR, one row per CDR3 protein. The repertoire holds 250,000 to 400,000 distinct CDR3 sequences, with 11% as singletons. The specimen sequenced was blood, either unsorted or a sorted T cell fraction (not recorded which). The receptor source for this set is a female donor with ankylosing spondylitis or in good health (not recorded which).

About this clonotype itself: This may arise from a read error, as a much more abundant clone is one base away. This chain joins TRBV20-1 and TRBJ2-5; 12 nucleotides match TRBD2. The CDR3 has 15 amino acids. Germline V gene sequence: CDR1 DFQATT, CDR2 SNEGSKA (reference sequence). V trimming: 6 bases; J trimming: 5 bases; junction bases outside the gene matches: 10. CDR3 sequence reads: CSALTSGRSRETQYF. The DNA of the CDR3 is TGCAGTGCCCTGACTAGCGGGAGATCTCGGGAGACCCAGTACTTC.

This clonotype has at least ten counts. The chain joins TRBV20-1 to TRBJ1-3; D gene ambiguous. Germline assignment: CDR1 DFQATT and CDR2 SNEGSKA (reference sequence). CDR3 size: 18 residues. With 0 bases removed from V and 0 bases from J, the gap between germline ends came to 18 bases. CDR3 DNA sequence: TGCAGTGCTAGAGATCCCATGGAAAACTATCCCTCTGGAAACACCATATATTTT. The encoded protein is CSARDPMENYPSGNTIYF.

Turning to this clonotype: A read error is possible here, since a much larger clone lies one base away. The genes are TRBV7-2 and TRBJ2-7; unclear D gene. This CDR3 spans 11 amino acids. CDR1 is SGHTA, CDR2 FQGNSA, per germline. DNA for the CDR3: TGTGCCAGCAGCATGTCCTACGAGCAGTCCTTC. Protein sequence: CASSMSYEQSF. The full variable domain, completed using reference TRBV7-2 and TRBJ2-7, is GAGVSQSPSNKVTEKGKDVELRCDPISGHTALYWYRQSLGQGLEFLIYFQGNSAPDKSGLPSDRFSAERTGGSVSTLTIQRTQQEDSAVYLCASSMSYEQSFGPGTRLTVT.

In this sample, this clonotype turned up many times. CDR3 DNA: TGTGCCAGCAGTTTAGGGCAGGGGCTTGTAGATGAGCAGTTCTTC. This encodes CASSLGQGLVDEQFF. The chain couples TRBV12-3 or TRBV12-4 to TRBJ2-1, with D tentatively TRBD1 (6 bases). Trimming shortened V by 1 base and J by 8 bases, and 15 bases separated the two germline ends. This CDR3 has 15 residues.

This clonotype was seen at least ten times. The V gene is TRBV9, the J gene TRBJ2-2; D is unclear. The CDR3 length is 14 residues. Germline values: CDR1 SGDLS, CDR2 YYNGEE. The V end lost 0 bases, the J end lost 5 bases, and 8 bases lay between the germline ends. CDR3 sequence: CASSVAHNTGELFF. The CDR3 nucleotides are TGTGCCAGCAGCGTAGCTCACAATACCGGGGAGCTGTTTTTT. Full variable domain (rest looked up from reference TRBV9 and TRBJ2-2): DSGVTQTPKHLITATGQRVTLRCSPRSGDLSVYWYQQSLDQGLQFLIQYYNGEERAKGNILERFSAQQFPDLHSELNLSSLELGDSALYFCASSVAHNTGELFFGEGSRLTVL.

The rearrangement joins TRBV20-1 to TRBJ2-7, with 8 bases fitting TRBD1. The CDR3 is 14 amino acids. CDR1 DFQATT and CDR2 SNEGSKA come from the germline V gene (reference sequence). V shed 6 bases, J shed 2 bases, and the junction held 9 bases outside the gene matches. CDR3 in DNA: TGCAGTGCCCATCATGGGACAGGAGCCTACGAGCAGTACTTC. It is translated as CSAHHGTGAYEQYF.

The V gene is TRBV16, the J gene TRBJ2-3; the D gene could be TRBD1 or TRBD2 (5 bases each). Germline lookup yields CDR1 KGHSY and CDR2 FQNENV. The length of the CDR3 is 17 residues. V was shortened by 2 bases and J by 2 bases, with 17 bases between the two germline ends. This CDR3 is CASSQNPGQTDTDTQYF. Written as DNA, the CDR3 is TGTGCCAGCAGCCAAAACCCGGGGCAGACTGACACAGATACGCAGTATTTT.

This clonotype was observed many times. The gene calls are TRBV5-1 and TRBJ1-1; D might be TRBD1 (5 bases). CDR3 length: 15 residues. V was cut by 3 bases and J by 0 bases, with 12 bases left in between. CDR1 and CDR2 from the germline V gene are SGHRS and YFSETQ. CDR3 residues: CASSSGRGMNTEAFF. For the CDR3, the DNA is TGCGCCAGCAGCTCTGGCCGGGGGATGAACACTGAAGCTTTCTTT.

This clonotype appeared many times. The CDR3 protein is CATSGTPEQETQYF. The CDR3 DNA reads TGTGCCACCAGTGGGACACCCGAACAAGAGACCCAGTACTTC. The genes are TRBV24-1 and TRBJ2-5; the D gene is possibly TRBD1 (5 bases). V was pared by 5 bases and J by 2 bases, with 11 bases between. Germline values: CDR1 KGHDR, CDR2 SFDVKD. This CDR3 is 14 amino acids long.

V and J are TRBV3-1 and TRBJ1-4, with D unclear. The CDR3 has 12 residues. Trimming pared 4 bases from V and 8 bases from J, leaving 8 bases between. Looked up from germline, CDR1 is LGHDT and CDR2 is YNNKEL (reference sequence). The CDR3 nucleotides read TGTGCCAGCAGCCCCCCTGGGGAAAAACTGTTTTTT. This sequence encodes CASSPPGEKLFF. The whole variable domain, remainder taken from reference TRBV3-1 and TRBJ1-4, is DTAVSQTPKYLVTQMGNDKSIKCEQNLGHDTMYWYKQDSKKFLKIMFSYNNKELIINETVPNRFSPKSPDKAHLNLHINSLELGDSAVYFCASSPPGEKLFFGSGTQLSVL.

This clonotype was observed many times. V is TRBV7-2 and J is TRBJ2-5; no reliable D call. There are 13 residues in the CDR3. Germline CDR1 reads SGHTA; CDR2 reads FQGNSA. V was pared by 4 bases and J by 5 bases, with 11 bases between. The CDR3: CASSSLLGETQYF. The CDR3, as DNA: TGTGCCAGCAGCTCATTGCTCGGGGAGACCCAGTACTTC. The full variable domain, with the rest looked up from reference TRBV7-2 and TRBJ2-5, is GAGVSQSPSNKVTEKGKDVELRCDPISGHTALYWYRQSLGQGLEFLIYFQGNSAPDKSGLPSDRFSAERTGGSVSTLTIQRTQQEDSAVYLCASSSLLGETQYFGPGTRLLVL.

Remarks on this clonotype: This may stem from a read error, because a much larger clone lies one nucleotide away. Since no conserved phenylalanine or tryptophan closes the CDR3, a read error is the likely cause. The chain recombines TRBV9 with TRBJ2-5; 11 positions agree with TRBD1. V shed 4 bases and J 2 bases; nucleotides not matched to a gene: 19. The CDR3 sequence is 20 residues long. Germline CDR1 reads SGDLS; CDR2 reads YYNGEE. CDR3 in amino acids: CASSFLPGTGGGLVQETQYL. Here the CDR3 DNA reads TGTGCCAGCAGCTTCCTTCCCGGGACAGGGGGGGGTTTGGTTCAAGAGACCCAGTACCTC.

This clonotype has ten or more counts. The chain carries TRBV7-2 and TRBJ2-5, with unresolved D. Germline CDR1 is SGHTA and CDR2 is FQGNSA. V lost 10 bases, J lost 2 bases, and 11 bases lay in between. This CDR3 region has 12 residues. CDR3 DNA sequence: TGTGCCACCAGTTGGGGTCAAGAGACCCAGTACTTC. This encodes CATSWGQETQYF.

This clonotype was found many times. The CDR3 is CASSLNKGNEQFF. In nucleotides, the CDR3 is TGTGCCAGCAGTTTAAACAAGGGGAATGAGCAGTTCTTC. The J gene is TRBJ2-1, the V gene TRBV28, with a weak D call TRBD1 (5 bases). This CDR3 region has 13 residues. The V end lost 2 bases, the J end lost 7 bases, and 9 bases lay between the germline ends. Germline values: CDR1 MDHEN, CDR2 SYDVKM.

Comments on this clonotype: One base away lies a much larger clone, so this may be a sequencing read error. V gene TRBV5-1 combines with J gene TRBJ2-2; 8 nucleotides line up with TRBD1. The V gene end was trimmed by 4 bases and the J gene end by 7 bases; junction bases not matched to a gene: 12. The CDR3 is 16 residues long. Germline V CDR1 and CDR2: SGHRS, YFSETQ. DNA for the CDR3: TGCGCCAGCAGCGGGGGCAGGGGGCAAATTGGCGGGGAGCTGTTTTTT. Protein sequence: CASSGGRGQIGGELFF.

This clonotype was seen many times. The chain carries TRBV9 and TRBJ1-3; tentatively, D is TRBD1 (5 bases). V dropped 0 bases and J dropped 4 bases, with 8 bases sitting between them. The germline CDR1 and CDR2 sequences are SGDLS and YYNGEE. The CDR3 totals 14 residues. Written as DNA, the CDR3 is TGTGCCAGCAGCGTAGATGGGGCCGGAAACACCATATATTTT. Amino acids: CASSVDGAGNTIYF.

The chain joins TRBV7-2 to TRBJ1-5, with unresolved D. The CDR3 sequence is 15 residues long. From germline, CDR1 is SGHTA and CDR2 FQGNSA. Between the trimmed V and J ends, which lost 4 bases and 0 bases, there was a span of 10 bases. The CDR3 sequence: CASSSGLNSNQPQHF. CDR3 in DNA: TGTGCCAGCAGCTCAGGACTGAATAGCAATCAGCCCCAGCATTTT.

This clonotype has at least ten counts. The rearrangement links TRBV6-5 to TRBJ1-5; D uncertain. This CDR3 is built from 12 residues. Germline lookup yields CDR1 MNHEY and CDR2 SVGAGI. The CDR3 reads CASWERGQPQHF. The CDR3 DNA is TGTGCATCTTGGGAGCGGGGTCAGCCCCAGCATTTT.

This clonotype was seen ten or more times. The rearrangement joins TRBV15 to TRBJ2-1; D perhaps matches TRBD1 (6 bases). The germline V gene encodes CDR1 LNHNV and CDR2 YYDKDF (reference sequence). The CDR3 extends over 16 amino acids. V dropped 1 base and J dropped 2 bases, with 12 bases sitting between them. CDR3 coding DNA: TGTGCCACCAGCAGAGCTTGGGACATTACCTACAATGAGCAGTTCTTC. It is translated as CATSRAWDITYNEQFF.

This clonotype was counted a few times. The chain recombines TRBV6-2 or TRBV6-3 with TRBJ1-1; D gene uncertain. The CDR3 contains 14 residues. Germline assignment: CDR1 MNHEY and CDR2 SVGEGT. Trimming took 8 bases from V and 4 from J, leaving 17 bases between them. Here the CDR3 reads CASGNGLRGTEAFF. In DNA, the CDR3 is TGTGCCAGCGGGAACGGGCTAAGAGGCACTGAAGCTTTCTTT.

This chain joins TRBV3-1 and TRBJ2-1, with 8 bases that match TRBD2. The CDR3 covers 15 residues. CDR1 and CDR2 (germline): LGHDT, YNNKEL (reference sequence). J lost 7 bases, V lost 1 base, and 6 bases had no gene match. CDR3 DNA: TGTGCCAGCAGCCAAGGTGAACTAGCGGTAAATGAGCAGTTCTTC. It is translated as CASSQGELAVNEQFF.

This clonotype occurred many times. V usage is TRBV20-1 and J usage is TRBJ2-3; D might be TRBD1 (7 bases). The CDR3 loop spans 16 amino acids. The germline gives CDR1 DFQATT, CDR2 SNEGSKA (reference sequence). Between the trimmed V and J ends, which lost 3 bases and 3 bases, there was a span of 19 bases. The DNA of the CDR3 is TGCAGTGCTAGCTTCAGGGGGGACAGCGGTACAGATACGCAGTATTTT. As protein: CSASFRGDSGTDTQYF.

This clonotype appeared many times. This chain joins TRBV5-1 and TRBJ2-3; a possible D gene is TRBD2 (5 bases). This CDR3 has 17 amino acids. Germline CDR1 is SGHRS and CDR2 is YFSETQ. The V and J ends lost 0 bases and 8 bases respectively, with 22 bases between them. In nucleotides, the CDR3 is TGCGCCAGCAGCTTGGATGGGAGCACGACAAACCCCGGTACGCAGTATTTT. It is translated as CASSLDGSTTNPGTQYF.

The V and J genes are TRBV5-1 and TRBJ1-2; 10 bases match TRBD1. The CDR3 has 14 residues. CDR1 is SGHRS, CDR2 YFSETQ, per germline. V shed 5 bases and J 12 bases; nucleotides not matched to a gene: 13. CDR3 DNA: TGCGCCAGCAGTAAAGGACAGGGGGGAGAAGGCGACACCTTC. Translated: CASSKGQGGEGDTF.

There are many counts of this clonotype. The chain links TRBV15 to TRBJ1-4, with D hard to call. The germline gives CDR1 LNHNV, CDR2 YYDKDF (reference sequence). This CDR3 has 19 residues. With 0 bases removed from V and 0 bases from J, the gap between germline ends came to 17 bases. CDR3 in DNA: TGTGCCACCAGCAGAGAGAGGTGGGAGAACCTTGCAACTAATGAAAAACTGTTTTTT. Protein: CATSRERWENLATNEKLFF.

The chain uses TRBV20-1 and TRBJ2-7, with 7 bases aligning to TRBD2. The length of the CDR3 is 15 residues. V was pared by 6 bases and J by 0 bases, with 11 bases of the junction left unmatched. Germline loops: CDR1 DFQATT, CDR2 SNEGSKA (reference sequence). Here the CDR3 reads CSAHRGGVSSYEQYF. CDR3 DNA: TGCAGTGCCCACCGGGGAGGGGTCAGCTCCTACGAGCAGTACTTC.

This clonotype was counted many times. This rearrangement joins TRBV20-1 to TRBJ1-1, with 8 positions matching TRBD1. Germline V gene sequence: CDR1 DFQATT, CDR2 SNEGSKA (reference sequence). The CDR3 covers 15 residues. The V and J ends lost 0 bases and 4 bases, in that order; junction bases with no gene match: 7. CDR3 sequence (DNA): TGCAGTGCTAGAGATGGACCAGGGGGCGGCACTGAAGCTTTCTTT. Protein product: CSARDGPGGGTEAFF.

This chain uses TRBV7-2 with TRBJ2-2; 9 bases align to TRBD2. This CDR3 is built from 14 residues. The J segment lost 3 bases and the V segment lost 7 bases, leaving 3 bases of the junction unmatched. CDR1 and CDR2 (germline): SGHTA, FQGNSA. CDR3 DNA sequence: TGTGCCAGCATCCTAGCGGGATACACCGGGGAGCTGTTTTTT. Translation gives CASILAGYTGELFF.